This T cell receptor beta chain came from a study of blood T cells in healthy people across ages. The CDR3 is made up of 14 amino acids. Germline V gene sequence: CDR1 SNHLY, CDR2 FYNNEI. V shed 3 bases and J 5 bases; nucleotides not matched to a gene: 2. This clonotype was recorded many times. Primers used in a second PCR of roughly 6 to 11 cycles were a sample-barcoded 5' primer and a J-beta primer mix. TCRdb recomputed calls from the 5' RACE reads with MiXCR, one row per CDR3 protein. The sample lists some 1.7 million distinct CDR3 sequences, 25% to 30% occurring once. Sequenced: blood. The chain couples TRBV2 to TRBJ1-5; 9 bases map to TRBD1. This receptor was obtained from a woman younger than 45 in good health. DNA of the CDR3: TGTGCCAGCAGTGAGGGACAGGGCTATCAGCCCCAGCATTTT. Translation gives CASSEGQGYQPQHF.